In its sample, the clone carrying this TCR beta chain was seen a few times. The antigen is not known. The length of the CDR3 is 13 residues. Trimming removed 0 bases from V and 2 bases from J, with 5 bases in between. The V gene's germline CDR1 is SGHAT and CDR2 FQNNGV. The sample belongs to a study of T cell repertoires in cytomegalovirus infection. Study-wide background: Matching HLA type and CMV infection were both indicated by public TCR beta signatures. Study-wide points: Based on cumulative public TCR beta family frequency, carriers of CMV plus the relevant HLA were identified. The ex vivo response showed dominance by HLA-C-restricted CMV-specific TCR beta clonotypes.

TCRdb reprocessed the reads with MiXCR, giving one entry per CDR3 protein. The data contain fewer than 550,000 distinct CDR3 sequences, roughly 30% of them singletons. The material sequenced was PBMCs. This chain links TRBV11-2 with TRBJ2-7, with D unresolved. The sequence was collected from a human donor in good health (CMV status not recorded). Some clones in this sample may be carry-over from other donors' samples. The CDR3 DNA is TGTGCCAGCAGCTTAGATCTCCCCTACGAGCAGTACTTC. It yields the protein CASSLDLPYEQYF.